This is a list of T cell receptor beta chains from one sample in a study of shared clonotypes between healthy human individuals. Assay: immunoSEQ multiplex PCR; the TCRdb copy retains only in-frame clones and omits some. This sample has 2 million to 2.5 million clones, with over 90% found just once. Input material: naive CD4+ T cells from PBMCs. Receptor source: a man aged 18-30 years in good health. Some clones in this sample may be carry-over from other donors' samples. Both conserved end residues are part of each CDR3. D genes are given only for firm matches. Part of the rows lack a size; the others show once, few, many or a class for expanded clones.

j_call clone_size d_call v_call cdr3_aa cdr3_nt
TRBJ2-4 . . TRBV28 CASRVKGTKNIQYF TGTGCCAGCAGAGTGAAGGGAACCAAAAACATTCAGTACTTC
TRBJ1-1 . TRBD1 TRBV5-1 CASSLGRQGGEAFF TGCGCCAGCAGCTTGGGCCGACAGGGAGGTGAAGCTTTCTTT
TRBJ2-1 . . TRBV7-3 CASSLTGTSYNEQFF TGTGCCAGCAGCTTAACCGGGACATCCTACAATGAGCAGTTCTTC
TRBJ1-3 . . TRBV28 CASSFAAGPGNTIYF TGTGCCAGCAGTTTCGCGGCAGGACCTGGAAACACCATATATTTT
TRBJ2-5 . . TRBV28 CASIGLDETQYF TGTGCCAGCATTGGGCTCGATGAGACCCAGTACTTC
TRBJ1-5 . . TRBV9 CASSPGLLGHQPQHF TGTGCCAGCAGCCCGGGACTGTTGGGCCATCAGCCCCAGCATTTT
TRBJ1-2 once . TRBV4-3 CASSQERWTEGYF TGCGCCAGCAGCCAAGAACGGTGGACGGAGGGGTACTTC
TRBJ2-7 . . TRBV4-1 CASSQGSTPDYEQYF TGCGCCAGCAGCCAAGGGAGTACACCGGACTACGAGCAGTACTTC
TRBJ2-7 . TRBD1 TRBV7-2 CASSPGTATYEQYF TGTGCCAGCAGCCCGGGGACAGCCACCTACGAGCAGTACTTC
TRBJ2-3 . . TRBV29-1 CSVVLRTVSTDTQYF TGCAGCGTTGTATTACGAACTGTGAGCACAGATACGCAGTATTTT
TRBJ1-1 once . TRBV5-1 CASSLVRGTEAFF TGCGCCAGCAGCTTGGTAAGAGGGACTGAAGCTTTCTTT
TRBJ2-1 . . TRBV28 CASSSAGHSYNEQFF TGTGCCAGCAGTTCAGCCGGCCACTCCTACAATGAGCAGTTCTTC
TRBJ2-3 . . TRBV5-1 CASSPGNAGLTDTQYF TGCGCCAGCAGCCCTGGGAACGCGGGGCTCACAGATACGCAGTATTTT
TRBJ2-3 . . TRBV5-1 CASSLVGTAGDTQYF TGCGCCAGCAGCTTGGTTGGGACAGCGGGAGATACGCAGTATTTT
TRBJ2-5 . . TRBV4-2 CASSQHSGETQYF TGTGCCAGCAGCCAACATAGCGGAGAGACCCAGTACTTC
TRBJ1-1 . . TRBV7-3 CASSYDMNTEAFF TGTGCCAGCAGTTACGATATGAACACTGAAGCTTTCTTT
TRBJ2-3 . . TRBV6-6 CASSKGDQRADTQYF TGTGCCAGCTCGAAAGGGGATCAGCGGGCAGATACGCAGTATTTT
TRBJ1-1 . . TRBV5-1 CASSLVRLNTEAFF TGCGCCAGCAGCTTGGTTCGTTTGAACACTGAAGCTTTCTTT
TRBJ2-7 . TRBD2 TRBV9 CASSVGLAGAREQYF TGTGCCAGCAGCGTAGGACTAGCGGGAGCTCGGGAGCAGTACTTC
TRBJ1-5 . TRBD1 TRBV15 CATSREGGRNQPQHF TGTGCCACCAGCAGAGAAGGGGGCCGCAATCAGCCCCAGCATTTT
TRBJ1-2 . TRBD1 TRBV19 CASSPTGYGYTF TGTGCCAGTAGTCCGACAGGGTATGGCTACACCTTC
TRBJ2-2 . . TRBV7-3 CASSLRGGELFF TGTGCCAGCAGCTTACGGGGCGGGGAGCTGTTTTTT
TRBJ2-5 . . TRBV2 CASSENPEETQYF TGTGCCAGCAGTGAGAATCCCGAAGAGACCCAGTACTTC
TRBJ2-1 once TRBD2 TRBV7-3 CASSLYGLAGSSYNEQFF TGTGCCAGCAGCTTATATGGACTAGCGGGGAGCTCCTACAATGAGCAGTTCTTC
TRBJ1-5 . . TRBV19 CASSIGGQEGGSQHF TGTGCCAGTAGTATTGGGGGACAAGAAGGTGGGTCCCAGCATTTT
TRBJ2-3 . TRBD1 TRBV7-2 CASARGLSTDTQYF TGTGCCAGCGCGAGGGGGCTTTCCACAGATACGCAGTATTTT
TRBJ2-1 . TRBD2 TRBV6-5 CASTGRLAGANEQFF TGTGCCAGCACCGGTAGACTAGCGGGAGCCAATGAGCAGTTCTTC